Following are 29 T cell receptor beta chains from one sample sequenced in a study of blood T cell repertoires in COVID-19. Assay: immunoSEQ multiplex PCR; the TCRdb copy retains only in-frame clones and omits some. The table has 250,000 to 350,000 clones, 80% to 90% seen once. The sample was PBMCs or T cells enriched from blood (not recorded which). The receptors here all came from a woman aged 18 to 35 who had recovered from COVID-19.

This sequence joins TRBV7-6 and TRBJ1-2; no clear D gene. V lost 5 bases to trimming and J lost 4 bases, with 32 bases between them. The CDR3 covers 20 residues. Germline V gene sequence: CDR1 SGHVS, CDR2 FNYEAQ. CDR3 protein: CASSPSTSSGSEVAIYGYTF. CDR3 DNA: TGTGCCAGCAGCCCCTCGACGAGTTCCGGGAGCGAGGTCGCTATCTATGGCTACACCTTC.

The genes are TRBV3-1 (or the pseudogene TRBV3-2) and TRBJ2-5, with D tentatively TRBD1 (6 bases). Trimming pared 3 bases from V and 0 bases from J, leaving 14 bases between. The V gene's germline CDR1 is LGHDT and CDR2 YNNKEL (reference sequence). CDR3 size: 16 residues. Here the CDR3 reads CASSHPRDTYQETQYF. Here the CDR3 DNA reads TGTGCCAGCAGCCACCCCCGGGACACTTACCAAGAGACCCAGTACTTC.

V gene TRBV2 combines with J gene TRBJ2-7; maybe TRBD1 (6 bases). The CDR3 runs 12 residues. V lost 8 bases to trimming and J lost 1 base, with 9 bases between them. Germline V lookup: CDR1 SNHLY, CDR2 FYNNEI. The CDR3 is CASLGQSYEQYF. The CDR3 DNA is TGTGCCAGCCTCGGACAGTCCTACGAGCAGTACTTC.

The CDR3 reads CASSYTGRPFYGYTF. In DNA, the CDR3 is TGTGCCAGCAGTTACACAGGTCGGCCCTTCTATGGCTACACCTTC. This sequence joins TRBV6-5 and TRBJ1-2; D possibly corresponds to TRBD1 (5 bases). With 2 bases removed from V and 4 bases from J, the gap between germline ends came to 14 bases. The CDR3 consists of 15 residues. Germline assignment: CDR1 MNHEY and CDR2 SVGAGI.

The chain is built from TRBV27 and TRBJ2-7, with 7 positions matching TRBD1. The V gene end was trimmed by 6 bases and the J gene end by 2 bases; junction bases not matched to a gene: 16. CDR1 is MNHEY and CDR2 is SMNVEV in the germline V gene (reference sequence). The CDR3 totals 17 residues. The CDR3 DNA is TGTGCCAGCAGATTTACGGCCACGGGACAGACGCCCTACGAGCAGTACTTC. It encodes CASRFTATGQTPYEQYF.

CDR3 sequence: CASNPQGLSQPQHF. CDR3 DNA: TGTGCCAGTAATCCCCAGGGCCTTAGCCAGCCCCAGCATTTT. V usage is TRBV19 and J usage is TRBJ1-5; D might be TRBD1 (5 bases). Germline V gene sequence: CDR1 LNHDA, CDR2 SQIVND (reference sequence). The V end was cut by 7 bases, the J end by 7 bases, with 17 bases between. CDR3 length: 14 amino acids. The entire variable domain, with the rest obtained from reference TRBV19 and TRBJ1-5, is as follows: DGGITQSPKYLFRKEGQNVTLSCEQNLNHDAMYWYRQDPGQGLRLIYYSQIVNDFQKGDIAEGYSVSREKKESFPLTVTSAQKNPTAFYLCASNPQGLSQPQHFGDGTRLSIL.

CDR3 sequence reads: CASSFRGSNQPQHF. The CDR3 coding sequence is TGTGCCAGCAGCTTCAGGGGGAGCAATCAGCCCCAGCATTTT. The rearrangement uses TRBV7-2 and TRBJ1-5, with 7 nucleotides matching TRBD1. V shed 3 bases and J 1 base; nucleotides not matched to a gene: 0. CDR1 SGHTA and CDR2 FQGNSA come from the germline V gene. The CDR3 contains 14 residues.

The CDR3 sequence is CASSVRQMNTEAFF. CDR3 in DNA: TGCGCCAGCAGCGTCCGACAGATGAACACTGAAGCTTTCTTT. The rearrangement joins TRBV4-1 to TRBJ1-1, with D perhaps matching TRBD1 (5 bases). CDR3 length equals 14 residues. Germline V CDR1 and CDR2: MGHRA, YSYEKL. Trimming removed 5 bases at V and 0 bases at J, with 10 bases between.

The rearrangement joins TRBV4-1 to TRBJ1-1; no firm D call. CDR1 MGHRA and CDR2 YSYEKL come from the germline V gene. Trimming removed 1 base from V and 0 bases from J, with 9 bases in between. The CDR3 has 15 amino acids. CDR3 bases: TGCGCCAGCAGCCAAGGTTCCCAATTGAACACTGAAGCTTTCTTT. Its protein product is CASSQGSQLNTEAFF.

V usage is TRBV4-1 and J usage is TRBJ1-5; D might be TRBD1 (5 bases). V was clipped by 8 bases and J by 7 bases, with 12 bases between them. The CDR3 extends over 12 amino acids. Looked up from germline, CDR1 is MGHRA and CDR2 is YSYEKL. Here the CDR3 DNA reads TGCGCCAGCGGGCAGGGTCCGCAGCCCCAGCATTTT. It is translated as CASGQGPQPQHF.

This chain joins TRBV2 and TRBJ1-2; 8 nucleotides line up with TRBD1. Germline-derived CDR1 and CDR2 are SNHLY and FYNNEI. J gave up 4 bases and V 7 bases, and 11 bases lay outside the gene matches. The CDR3 has 15 amino acids. CDR3 protein: CASKGTGATAYGYTF. In DNA, the CDR3 is TGTGCCAGCAAGGGGACAGGCGCCACCGCCTATGGCTACACCTTC.

The V and J genes are TRBV28 and TRBJ1-2; TRBD1 is a possible D gene (5 bases). The germline V and J ends were trimmed by 7 bases and 5 bases, with 23 bases remaining between them. The CDR3 has 16 residues. CDR1 MDHEN and CDR2 SYDVKM come from the germline V gene. Here the CDR3 reads CASIPGGTITHYGYTF. The CDR3 region has the DNA TGTGCCAGCATACCGGGGGGGACTATAACCCATTATGGCTACACCTTC.

The J gene is TRBJ1-1, the V gene TRBV11-2; no firm D call. The V gene lost 1 base and the J gene lost 6 bases, with 15 bases spanning the gap. Germline V lookup: CDR1 SGHAT, CDR2 FQNNGV. The CDR3 covers 15 residues. In nucleotides, the CDR3 is TGTGCCAGCAGCTTAGTAGGAGCAGGAGGCGCTGAAGCTTTCTTT. Protein sequence: CASSLVGAGGAEAFF.

The count of this clone is one. The gene calls are TRBV6-6 and TRBJ2-7, with D perhaps TRBD1 (6 bases). The CDR3 contains 13 residues. V shed 2 bases and J shed 6 bases, with 11 bases lying between them. The germline V gene encodes CDR1 MNHNY and CDR2 SVGAGI (reference sequence). Here the CDR3 reads CASSYPTGTEQYF. The CDR3 DNA is TGTGCCAGCAGTTACCCCACAGGGACCGAGCAGTACTTC.

The genes are TRBV5-1 and TRBJ1-1; D not certain. V shed 3 bases and J shed 7 bases, with 10 bases lying between them. There are 12 residues in the CDR3. Germline CDR1 SGHRS, CDR2 YFSETQ. The CDR3 coding sequence is TGCGCCAGCAGCTACCTCGCGGGTGAAGCTTTCTTT. It specifies CASSYLAGEAFF.

This clone was detected once. The J gene is TRBJ2-5, the V gene TRBV5-1; TRBD2 matches 9 bases. Germline V lookup: CDR1 SGHRS, CDR2 YFSETQ. CDR3 size: 18 residues. With V trimmed by 2 bases and J by 0 bases, 11 bases remained unmatched. The CDR3 loop is CASSLNLAASGDQETQYF. The DNA for the CDR3 is TGCGCCAGCAGCTTAAACCTCGCCGCTAGCGGGGACCAAGAGACCCAGTACTTC.

The CDR3 region is CASTLGGDITSPLHF. DNA for the CDR3: TGTGCCAGCACCCTAGGGGGGGACATCACTTCACCCCTCCACTTT. The V gene is TRBV27, the J gene TRBJ1-6; D possibly corresponds to TRBD1 (6 bases). The CDR3 sequence is 15 residues long. V lost 7 bases and J 9 bases, leaving 19 bases between the germline ends. From germline, CDR1 is MNHEY and CDR2 SMNVEV (reference sequence).

The gene calls are TRBV5-1 and TRBJ1-5, with 10 bases matching TRBD1. V dropped 4 bases and J dropped 1; count of bases not matched to a gene: 17. Germline V CDR1 and CDR2: SGHRS, YFSETQ. The CDR3 runs 20 residues. CDR3 residues: CASSRWEPGQGTQSNQPQHF. For the CDR3, the DNA is TGCGCCAGCAGCAGGTGGGAACCGGGACAGGGGACGCAGAGCAATCAGCCCCAGCATTTT.

The table lists this clone with a count of one. The chain recombines TRBV11-3 with TRBJ2-3; D not resolved. The ends were cut back, 1 base at V and 0 bases at J, with 5 bases in the middle. CDR1 and CDR2 from the germline V gene are SGHNT and YENEEA. This CDR3 contains 14 residues. This CDR3 is CASSLGSSTDTQYF. DNA for the CDR3: TGTGCCAGCAGCTTAGGAAGCAGCACAGATACGCAGTATTTT. Full variable domain (rest looked up from reference TRBV11-3 and TRBJ2-3): EAGVVQSPRYKIIEKKQPVAFWCNPISGHNTLYWYLQNLGQGPELLIRYENEEAVDDSQLPKDRFSAERLKGVDSTLKIQPAELGDSAVYLCASSLGSSTDTQYFGPGTRLTVL.

This chain uses TRBV5-8 with TRBJ1-2, with 10 bases identical to TRBD1. This CDR3 spans 14 amino acids. Germline values: CDR1 SGHTS, CDR2 YDEGEE. With V trimmed by 0 bases and J by 10 bases, 6 bases remained unmatched. The CDR3 nucleotides are TGTGCCAGCAGCTTGGGGGGGGACAGGGGCATCTACACCTTC. This gives the protein CASSLGGDRGIYTF.

The J gene is TRBJ1-1, the V gene TRBV6-2 or TRBV6-3; the D gene is possibly TRBD1 (6 bases). V was shortened by 1 base and J by 0 bases, with 15 bases between the two germline ends. The CDR3 sequence is 17 residues long. Germline V gene lookup returns CDR1 MNHEY and CDR2 SVGEGT. The CDR3, as DNA: TGTGCCAGCAGTTACTTGGCGGGGGGGCTGGTGAACACTGAAGCTTTCTTT. Amino acid sequence: CASSYLAGGLVNTEAFF.

The V gene is TRBV28, the J gene TRBJ2-7; TRBD2 aligns across 7 bases. There are 11 residues in the CDR3. Germline V gene data show CDR1 as MDHEN and CDR2 as SYDVKM. V lost 7 bases, J lost 3 bases, and 0 bases stayed unmatched. Here the CDR3 reads CASTGGYEQYF. CDR3 sequence (DNA): TGTGCCAGCACGGGAGGCTACGAGCAGTACTTC.

This sequence joins TRBV19 and TRBJ2-1; 9 bases line up with TRBD1. Germline lookup yields CDR1 LNHDA and CDR2 SQIVND (reference sequence). This CDR3 spans 15 amino acids. V lost 3 bases to trimming and J lost 4 bases; unmatched junction nucleotides: 4. This chain's CDR3 is CASSIGTGLYNEQFF. The DNA of the CDR3 is TGTGCCAGTAGTATCGGGACAGGGTTGTACAATGAGCAGTTCTTC.

This chain links TRBV5-1 with TRBJ2-5; TRBD2 is a possible D gene (5 bases). Germline V gene data show CDR1 as SGHRS and CDR2 as YFSETQ. With 2 bases removed from V and 3 bases from J, the gap between germline ends came to 17 bases. The CDR3 is 16 amino acids. CDR3 amino acids: CASSLHTRTNEETQYF. CDR3 sequence (DNA): TGCGCCAGCAGCTTACATACTAGGACGAATGAAGAGACCCAGTACTTC.

The rearrangement uses TRBV18 and TRBJ1-1; 9 nucleotides match TRBD1. There are 14 residues in the CDR3. Germline trimming cut 6 bases from V and 5 bases from J; bases unmatched to any gene: 7. Germline V gives CDR1 KGHSH, CDR2 LQKENI. The DNA of the CDR3 is TGTGCCAGCTCGCGCAACAGGGGGCTGACTGAAGCTTTCTTT. This sequence encodes CASSRNRGLTEAFF.

This rearrangement joins TRBV19 to TRBJ1-5, with D perhaps TRBD1 (5 bases). V lost 5 bases and J 7 bases, leaving 21 bases between the germline ends. CDR1 LNHDA and CDR2 SQIVND come from the germline V gene (reference sequence). The CDR3 spans 16 residues. The CDR3 spells CASSDYRDLPVQPQHF. CDR3 DNA sequence: TGTGCCAGTAGTGACTACCGGGACTTGCCCGTGCAGCCCCAGCATTTT.

The rearrangement joins TRBV24-1 to TRBJ1-5, with 7 bases aligning to TRBD1. CDR3 length: 12 residues. Losses at the gene ends were 12 bases for V and 3 bases for J; bases not matched to a gene: 4. Germline V gene lookup returns CDR1 KGHDR and CDR2 SFDVKD. The CDR3 region has the DNA TGTGCCTCACAGGGGAACAATCAGCCCCAGCATTTT. Translated, it gives CASQGNNQPQHF.

The chain carries TRBV14 and TRBJ2-7, with unresolved D. Looked up from germline, CDR1 is SGHDN and CDR2 is FVKESK. CDR3 length: 13 residues. The V end was cut by 0 bases, the J end by 3 bases, with 6 bases between. Written as DNA, the CDR3 is TGTGCCAGCAGCCAAGAGGGCCACTACGAGCAGTACTTC. Protein sequence: CASSQEGHYEQYF.

This clone was seen just once. The same CDR3 can be traced to other DNA sequences in this sample. The chain carries TRBV6-5 and TRBJ1-6, with TRBD1 matching over 7 bases. Germline values: CDR1 MNHEY, CDR2 SVGAGI. With V trimmed by 6 bases and J by 7 bases, 6 bases remained unmatched. The CDR3 covers 14 residues. CDR3 sequence reads: CASSRGQENSPLHF. For the CDR3, the DNA is TGTGCCAGCAGCCGAGGACAGGAAAATTCACCCCTCCACTTT.